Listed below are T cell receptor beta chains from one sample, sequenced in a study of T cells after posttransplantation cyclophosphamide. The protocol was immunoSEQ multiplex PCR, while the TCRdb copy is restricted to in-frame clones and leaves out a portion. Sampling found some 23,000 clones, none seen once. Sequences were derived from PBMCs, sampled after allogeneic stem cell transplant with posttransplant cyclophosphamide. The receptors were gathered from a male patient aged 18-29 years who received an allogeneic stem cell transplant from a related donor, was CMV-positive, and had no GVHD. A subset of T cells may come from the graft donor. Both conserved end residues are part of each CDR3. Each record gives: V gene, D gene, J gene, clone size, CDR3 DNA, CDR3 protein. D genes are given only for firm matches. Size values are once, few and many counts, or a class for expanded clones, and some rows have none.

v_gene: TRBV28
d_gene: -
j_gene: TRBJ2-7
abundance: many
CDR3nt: -
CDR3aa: CASNSFGTGSYF

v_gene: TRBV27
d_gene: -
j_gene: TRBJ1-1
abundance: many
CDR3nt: TGTGCCAGCAGTCCACTCACAGGGTGGGGCACTGAAGCTTTCTTT
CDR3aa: CASSPLTGWGTEAFF

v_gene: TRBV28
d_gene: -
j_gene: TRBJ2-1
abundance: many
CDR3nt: TGTGCCAGCAGTTTAACCAGGGATAGTTCCTCCTACAATGAGCAGTTCTTC
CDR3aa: CASSLTRDSSSYNEQFF

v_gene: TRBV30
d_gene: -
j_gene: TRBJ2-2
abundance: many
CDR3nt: TGTCTCGCGAACACCGGGGAGCTGTTTTTT
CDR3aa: CLANTGELFF

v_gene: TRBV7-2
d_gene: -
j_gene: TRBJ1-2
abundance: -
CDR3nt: TGTGCCAGCAGCCTAGATGGCGGGGGCCGCGGAAAGGGCTACACCTTC
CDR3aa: CASSLDGGGRGKGYTF

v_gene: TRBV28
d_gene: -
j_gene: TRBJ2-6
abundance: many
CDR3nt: TGTGCCAGCAGTTTAGGGGAGCGCTCTGGGGCCAACGTCCTGACTTTC
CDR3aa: CASSLGERSGANVLTF

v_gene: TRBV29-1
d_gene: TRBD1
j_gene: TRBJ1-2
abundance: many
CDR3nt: TGCAGCGTGCCGGACAGGGCCTACGGCTACACCTTC
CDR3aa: CSVPDRAYGYTF

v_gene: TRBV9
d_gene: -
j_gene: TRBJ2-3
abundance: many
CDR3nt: TGTGCCAGCAGCGTAGGGGGGGTCACAGATACGCAGTATTTT
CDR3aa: CASSVGGVTDTQYF

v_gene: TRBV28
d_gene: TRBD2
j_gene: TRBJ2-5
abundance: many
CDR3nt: TGTGCCAGCAGTAGCGGGGGGAGGGAGACCCAGTACTTC
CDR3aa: CASSSGGRETQYF

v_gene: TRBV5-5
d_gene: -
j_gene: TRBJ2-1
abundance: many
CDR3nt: TGTGCCAGCAGCTTCGGGTCCAGCTGGGACAATGAGCAGTTCTTC
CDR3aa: CASSFGSSWDNEQFF

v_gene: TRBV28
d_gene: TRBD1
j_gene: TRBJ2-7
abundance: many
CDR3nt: TGTGCCAGCAGTTTCCGGGACAGGGGCTTCTACGAGCAGTACTTC
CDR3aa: CASSFRDRGFYEQYF

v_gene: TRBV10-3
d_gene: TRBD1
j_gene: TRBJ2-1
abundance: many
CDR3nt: TGTGCCATCAACTGTTGGGGACAGGGGAGCTACAATGAGCAGTTCTTC
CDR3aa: CAINCWGQGSYNEQFF

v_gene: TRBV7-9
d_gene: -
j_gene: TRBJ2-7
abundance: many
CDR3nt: TGTGCCAGCAGCGCCGAGGTGTCGGAATCCTACGAGCAGTACTTC
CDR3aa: CASSAEVSESYEQYF

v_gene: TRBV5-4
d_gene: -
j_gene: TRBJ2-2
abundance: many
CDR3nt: TGTGCCAGCAGACCCGGGATGGCCGGGGAGCTGTTTTTT
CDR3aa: CASRPGMAGELFF

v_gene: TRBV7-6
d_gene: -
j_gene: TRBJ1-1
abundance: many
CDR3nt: TGTGCCAGCAGCTTAGAGGGGGGGTGGGACACTGAAGCTTTCTTT
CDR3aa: CASSLEGGWDTEAFF

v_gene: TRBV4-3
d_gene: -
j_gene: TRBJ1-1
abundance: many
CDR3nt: TGCGCCAGCAGCCAAGATCTTCCCAGTCTAGCCCCTGAAGCTTTCTTT
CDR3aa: CASSQDLPSLAPEAFF

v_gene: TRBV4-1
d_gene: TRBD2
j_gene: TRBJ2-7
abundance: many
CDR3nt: TGCGCCAGCAGTTTTCTAGCGGGCTACTCCTACGAGCAGTACTTC
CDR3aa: CASSFLAGYSYEQYF

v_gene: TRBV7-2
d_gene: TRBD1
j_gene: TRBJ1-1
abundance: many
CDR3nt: TGTGCCAGCAGCCTACAGGGGACCTTGGGCACTGAAGCTTTCTTT
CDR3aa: CASSLQGTLGTEAFF